Below, 17 T cell receptor beta chains from the same sample are listed, as sequenced in a study of radiotherapy plus CTLA-4 blockade in lung cancer. Sequencing was performed with immunoSEQ multiplex PCR; in TCRdb, only in-frame clones are kept and a portion is missing. The table has roughly 63,000 clones, roughly 76% seen once. The starting material was peripheral blood, obtained from a patient treated with radiotherapy plus ipilimumab. Receptors originate from a human donor with non-small cell lung cancer whose response to radiotherapy plus ipilimumab could not be evaluated.

The V gene is TRBV4-1, the J gene TRBJ1-1; perhaps TRBD1 as D (5 bases). The V end lost 1 base, the J end lost 7 bases, and 13 bases lay between the germline ends. From germline, CDR1 is MGHRA and CDR2 YSYEKL. This CDR3 has 14 residues. The chain's CDR3 is CASSQVTETDEAFF. DNA of the CDR3: TGCGCCAGCAGCCAAGTCACCGAGACAGATGAAGCTTTCTTT.

The rearrangement uses TRBV2 and TRBJ2-7; TRBD2 agrees at 7 bases. The germline V gene has CDR1 SNHLY and CDR2 FYNNEI. V lost 3 bases and J lost 3; bases outside the gene matches: 14. The CDR3 has 17 residues. DNA for the CDR3: TGTGCCAGCAGTGACCTCGGCGGGAGTCCTGTCTTCTACGAGCAGTACTTC. This encodes CASSDLGGSPVFYEQYF.

J is TRBJ2-1 and V is TRBV7-9; 9 bases map to TRBD2. The CDR3 consists of 19 residues. CDR1 is SEHNR and CDR2 is FQNEAQ in the germline V gene (reference sequence). Trimming cost V 1 base and J 0 bases; bases outside gene matches: 10. The CDR3 nucleotides read TGTGCCAGCAGCTTAGTTGGGCTAGCGGGGACAAGCTCCTACAATGAGCAGTTCTTC. Amino acid sequence: CASSLVGLAGTSSYNEQFF. The complete variable domain, with remaining parts taken from reference TRBV7-9 and TRBJ2-1, reads DTGVSQNPRHKITKRGQNVTFRCDPISEHNRLYWYRQTLGQGPEFLTYFQNEAQLEKSRLLSDRFSAERPKGSFSTLEIQRTEQGDSAMYLCASSLVGLAGTSSYNEQFFGPGTRLTVL.

V is TRBV4-1 and J is TRBJ1-2; tentative D call: TRBD1 (5 bases). The V and J ends lost 3 bases and 2 bases respectively, with 13 bases between them. Germline CDR1 reads MGHRA; CDR2 reads YSYEKL. This CDR3 has 15 residues. CDR3 nucleotide sequence: TGCGCCAGCAGCCACCTACCTCCAGGGAACTATGGCTACACCTTC. Translating gives CASSHLPPGNYGYTF.

V and J are TRBV6-1 and TRBJ2-3; TRBD2 aligns across 8 bases. Looked up from germline, CDR1 is MNHNS and CDR2 is SASEGT. This CDR3 has 17 residues. Losses at the gene ends were 1 base for V and 3 bases for J; bases not matched to a gene: 9. CDR3 coding DNA: TGTGCCAGCAGTGAAGGGAGAACGGGGGGGCTAACAGATACGCAGTATTTT. Protein: CASSEGRTGGLTDTQYF.

The table lists this clone with a few counts. The gene calls are TRBV5-1 and TRBJ1-2; weak D call: TRBD1 (6 bases). The CDR3 is 13 amino acids. Trimming stripped 3 bases from V and 4 bases from J, with 10 bases between. The germline CDR1 and CDR2 sequences are SGHRS and YFSETQ. CDR3 sequence reads: CASSSTGIYGYTF. CDR3 DNA: TGCGCCAGCAGCTCCACAGGGATCTATGGCTACACCTTC.

This clone was counted a few times. The rearrangement links TRBV5-1 to TRBJ2-7; D gene unclear. The ends were cut back, 0 bases at V and 4 bases at J, with 11 bases in the middle. The CDR3 totals 14 residues. The germline V gene has CDR1 SGHRS and CDR2 YFSETQ. CDR3 sequence reads: CASSLVPGRYEQYF. In nucleotides, the CDR3 is TGCGCCAGCAGCTTGGTGCCAGGTCGATACGAGCAGTACTTC.

The chain uses TRBV7-7 and TRBJ1-2; TRBD1 might be the D (5 bases). CDR1 is SSHAT, CDR2 FNYEAQ, per germline (reference sequence). CDR3 size: 14 residues. The V gene lost 7 bases and the J gene lost 3 bases, with 15 bases spanning the gap. Written as DNA, the CDR3 is TGTGCCAGCATTGTGGGGGGGGAGGACTATGGCTACACCTTC. It translates to CASIVGGEDYGYTF.

The chain employs TRBV5-1 and TRBJ2-5; D might be TRBD1 (6 bases). Germline V gives CDR1 SGHRS, CDR2 YFSETQ. The germline V and J ends were trimmed by 0 bases and 4 bases, with 10 bases remaining between them. This CDR3 has 14 residues. The chain's CDR3 is CASSLEGTRETQYF. Here the CDR3 DNA reads TGCGCCAGCAGCTTGGAGGGGACACGAGAGACCCAGTACTTC. The variable domain in full, with the rest retrieved from reference TRBV5-1 and TRBJ2-5, is KAGVTQTPRYLIKTRGQQVTLSCSPISGHRSVSWYQQTPGQGLQFLFEYFSETQRNKGNFPGRFSGRQFSNSRSEMNVSTLELGDSALYLCASSLEGTRETQYFGPGTRLLVL.

This clone has only a few counts. The chain links TRBV6-6 to TRBJ1-4; no firm D call. The CDR3 consists of 15 residues. The germline V gene encodes CDR1 MNHNY and CDR2 SVGAGI (reference sequence). Trimming left V 6 bases short and J 5 bases short, with 16 bases between. DNA for the CDR3: TGTGCCAGCAGCAGCGAGGGCACTGTCAATGAAAAACTGTTTTTT. As protein: CASSSEGTVNEKLFF.

The chain employs TRBV9 and TRBJ1-6; D not certain. The CDR3 contains 14 residues. Trimming shortened V by 3 bases and J by 5 bases, and 9 bases separated the two germline ends. The germline V gene has CDR1 SGDLS and CDR2 YYNGEE. CDR3 protein: CASSAGLDNSPLHF. The CDR3 DNA reads as TGTGCCAGCAGCGCCGGACTGGATAATTCACCCCTCCACTTT.

The chain joins TRBV29-1 to TRBJ2-3, with D perhaps TRBD1 (5 bases). The ends were cut back, 4 bases at V and 1 base at J, with 9 bases in the middle. The CDR3 is made up of 13 amino acids. The germline gives CDR1 SQVTM, CDR2 ANQGSEA. The CDR3 bases are TGCAGCGTTGGTGTAGGGGGCACAGATACGCAGTATTTT. Protein product: CSVGVGGTDTQYF.

V gene TRBV5-1 combines with J gene TRBJ2-1; 12 positions match TRBD2. The CDR3 has 18 residues. V was clipped by 1 base and J by 4 bases; unmatched bases: 9. Germline-derived CDR1 and CDR2 are SGHRS and YFSETQ. The CDR3 protein is CASSLLASGRAWYNEQFF. The CDR3 nucleotides read TGCGCCAGCAGCTTGTTGGCTAGCGGGAGGGCGTGGTACAATGAGCAGTTCTTC. The full variable domain, in which reference TRBV5-1 and TRBJ2-1 provide the parts outside the CDR3, is KAGVTQTPRYLIKTRGQQVTLSCSPISGHRSVSWYQQTPGQGLQFLFEYFSETQRNKGNFPGRFSGRQFSNSRSEMNVSTLELGDSALYLCASSLLASGRAWYNEQFFGPGTRLTVL.

This clone was observed a handful of times. The V and J genes are TRBV5-1 and TRBJ2-5; possible D gene TRBD1, 5 bases. Germline V gene lookup returns CDR1 SGHRS and CDR2 YFSETQ. V lost 1 base and J 1 base, leaving 11 bases between the germline ends. This CDR3 contains 15 residues. The DNA for the CDR3 is TGCGCCAGCAGCTTGAGGACAACCATCCAAGAGACCCAGTACTTC. Translating gives CASSLRTTIQETQYF.

The chain couples TRBV6-6 to TRBJ2-5, with TRBD1 as a possible D gene (6 bases). Trimming left V 6 bases short and J 2 bases short, with 10 bases between. Germline V lookup: CDR1 MNHNY, CDR2 SVGAGI (reference sequence). This CDR3 has 13 residues. The CDR3 is CASSWTAQETQYF. The CDR3 DNA is TGTGCCAGCAGCTGGACAGCTCAAGAGACCCAGTACTTC.

The CDR3 is CASSLRDSNYEQYF. DNA for the CDR3: TGTGCCAGCAGCTTGAGGGACTCAAACTACGAGCAGTACTTC. The chain is built from TRBV7-9 and TRBJ2-7, with D tentatively TRBD2 (6 bases). In germline, CDR1 is SEHNR, CDR2 FQNEAQ (reference sequence). This CDR3 is built from 14 residues. V was cut by 3 bases and J by 3 bases, with 12 bases left in between.

V is TRBV4-3 and J is TRBJ2-1, with TRBD2 matching 13 bases. The CDR3 contains 17 residues. With V trimmed by 0 bases and J by 6 bases, 5 bases remained unmatched. Germline V CDR1 and CDR2: LGHNA, YSLEER. CDR3 protein: CASSQDSGLAGANEQFF. In DNA, the CDR3 is TGCGCCAGCAGCCAAGATTCTGGACTAGCGGGGGCCAATGAGCAGTTCTTC.